This T cell receptor beta chain emerged from a study of CD8 T cells in ankylosing spondylitis. Study observations and caveats: Ankylosing spondylitis blood appeared to be characterized by a TCR beta motif of 8 or 9 highly homologous variants. Some of the motif variants had earlier been found in reactive arthritis patients' fluid and blood.

TCRdb independently ran MiXCR on the 5' RACE reads; one entry per CDR3 protein. In the table there are hundreds of thousands of distinct CDR3 sequences, 9.5% to 15% of which are singletons. A few counts support this clonotype. Antigen specificity is unknown. Between the trimmed V and J ends, which lost 1 base and 1 base, there was a span of 10 bases. Germline V gives CDR1 LGHDT, CDR2 YNNKEL (reference sequence). This CDR3 has 15 residues. The origin of this receptor is a male donor with ankylosing spondylitis. The V gene is TRBV3-1, the J gene TRBJ2-5; D unresolved. Sequenced input: blood, either unsorted or a sorted T cell fraction (not recorded which). CDR3 DNA: TGTGCCAGCAGCCAAGTTACCCACGCCCAAGAGACCCAGTACTTC. Encoded protein: CASSQVTHAQETQYF.